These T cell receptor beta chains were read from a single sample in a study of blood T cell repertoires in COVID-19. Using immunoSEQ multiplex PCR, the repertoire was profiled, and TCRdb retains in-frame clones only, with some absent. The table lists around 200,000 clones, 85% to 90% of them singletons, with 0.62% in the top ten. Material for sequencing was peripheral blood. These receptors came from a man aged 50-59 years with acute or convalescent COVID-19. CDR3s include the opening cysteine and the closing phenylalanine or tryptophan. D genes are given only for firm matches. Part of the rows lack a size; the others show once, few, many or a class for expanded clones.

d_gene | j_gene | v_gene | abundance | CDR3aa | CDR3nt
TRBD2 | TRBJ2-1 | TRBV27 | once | CASSLSRSGTFYNEQFF | TGTGCCAGCAGTTTATCTCGTAGCGGGACGTTCTACAATGAGCAGTTCTTC
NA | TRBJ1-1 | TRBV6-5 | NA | CASSTLDPNTEAFF | TGTGCCAGCAGTACCCTAGACCCGAACACTGAAGCTTTCTTT
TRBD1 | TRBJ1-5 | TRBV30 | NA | CAWSPGQGRQPQHF | TGTGCCTGGAGCCCTGGACAGGGCCGGCAGCCCCAGCATTTT
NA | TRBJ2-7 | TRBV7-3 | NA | CASSTEGASDEQYF | TGTGCCAGCAGCACAGAAGGGGCGTCGGACGAGCAGTACTTC
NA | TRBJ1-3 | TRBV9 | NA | CASSANTGSGNTIYF | TGTGCCAGCAGCGCAAATACAGGCTCTGGAAACACCATATATTTT
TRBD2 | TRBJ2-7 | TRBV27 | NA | CASSSDGLAEFYEQYF | TGTGCCAGCAGCTCGGATGGACTAGCGGAGTTCTACGAGCAGTACTTC
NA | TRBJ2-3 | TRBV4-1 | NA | CASSQGAGPTDTQYF | TGCGCCAGCAGCCAAGGAGCGGGCCCCACAGATACGCAGTATTTT
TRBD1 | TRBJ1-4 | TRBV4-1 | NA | CASSSRDSEKLFF | TGCGCCAGCAGCTCTCGGGACAGTGAAAAACTGTTTTTT
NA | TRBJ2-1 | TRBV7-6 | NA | CASSPDLRRDEQFF | TGTGCCAGCAGCCCCGATCTGCGGCGGGATGAGCAGTTCTTC
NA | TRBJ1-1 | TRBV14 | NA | CASSYSRNTEAFF | TGTGCCAGCAGCTATTCTCGGAACACTGAAGCTTTCTTT
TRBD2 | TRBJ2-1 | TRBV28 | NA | CASSLISGSIYNEQFF | TGTGCCAGCAGTTTGATCAGCGGGAGTATCTACAATGAGCAGTTCTTC
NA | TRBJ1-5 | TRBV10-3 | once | CAGRSGLDQPQHF | TGTGCCGGAAGATCAGGGCTGGATCAGCCCCAGCATTTT
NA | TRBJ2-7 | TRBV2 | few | CASVQEAGYEQYF | TGTGCCAGCGTGCAGGAGGCAGGTTACGAGCAGTACTTC
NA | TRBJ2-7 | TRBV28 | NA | CASSPPSGYEQYF | TGTGCCAGCAGTCCCCCCTCCGGCTACGAGCAGTACTTC
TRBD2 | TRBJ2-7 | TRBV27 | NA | CASSLASGSEQYF | TGTGCCAGCAGTTTAGCTAGCGGGAGCGAGCAGTACTTC
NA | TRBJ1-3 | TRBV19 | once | CASSKRDTIYF | TGTGCCAGTAGTAAGCGGGACACCATATATTTT
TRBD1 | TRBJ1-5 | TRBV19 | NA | CASSGTGDYSNQPQHF | TGTGCCAGTAGTGGGACAGGGGACTATAGCAATCAGCCCCAGCATTTT
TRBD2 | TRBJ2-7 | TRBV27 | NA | CASSFLGGDEQYF | TGTGCCAGCAGTTTTCTTGGGGGGGACGAGCAGTACTTC
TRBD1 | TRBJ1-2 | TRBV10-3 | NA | CATTGERNYGYTF | TGTGCCACGACAGGGGAAAGGAACTATGGCTACACCTTC
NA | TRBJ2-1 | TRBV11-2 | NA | CASSKRSQDGSSYNEQFF | TGTGCCAGCAGCAAACGGAGCCAGGACGGGAGCTCCTACAATGAGCAGTTCTTC
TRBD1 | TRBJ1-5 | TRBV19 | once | CASSIAAGGRMPQHF | TGTGCCAGTAGTATAGCGGCAGGGGGGAGGATGCCCCAGCATTTT
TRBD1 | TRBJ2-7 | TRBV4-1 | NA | CASSSGTGGYEQYF | TGCGCCAGCAGTTCCGGGACAGGGGGGTACGAGCAGTACTTC
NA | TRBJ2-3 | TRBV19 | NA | CASSISAGVSTDTQYF | TGTGCCAGTAGTATCTCGGCGGGTGTAAGCACAGATACGCAGTATTTT
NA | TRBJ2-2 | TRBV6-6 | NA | CASNPQGPNTGELFF | TGTGCCAGCAACCCGCAGGGGCCGAACACCGGGGAGCTGTTTTTT
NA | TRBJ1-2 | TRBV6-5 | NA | CASSRTRTSAGYTF | TGTGCCAGCAGTCGGACTAGGACATCGGCTGGCTACACCTTC
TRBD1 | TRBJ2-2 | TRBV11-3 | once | CASSADGTGTGELFF | TGTGCCAGCAGCGCCGACGGGACAGGGACCGGGGAGCTGTTTTTT
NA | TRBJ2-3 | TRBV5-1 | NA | CASSFYSGYTDTQYF | TGCGCCAGCAGCTTCTATAGCGGCTACACAGATACGCAGTATTTT
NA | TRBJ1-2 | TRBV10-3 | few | CAISESGATSYGYTF | TGTGCCATCAGTGAGTCGGGGGCCACTAGCTATGGCTACACCTTC
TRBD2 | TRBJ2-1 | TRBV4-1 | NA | CASSPTGTRYNEQFF | TGCGCCAGCAGCCCGACCGGGACTAGGTACAATGAGCAGTTCTTC
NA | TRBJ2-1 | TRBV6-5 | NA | CASSRGTGEQFF | TGTGCCAGCAGCCGTGGGACTGGCGAGCAGTTCTTC
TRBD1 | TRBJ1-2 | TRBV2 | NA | CASRTGAYGYTF | TGTGCCAGCAGGACAGGGGCCTATGGCTACACCTTC
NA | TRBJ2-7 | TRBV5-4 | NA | CASSLKVGGSYEQYF | TGTGCCAGCAGCTTGAAGGTCGGGGGCTCCTACGAGCAGTACTTC
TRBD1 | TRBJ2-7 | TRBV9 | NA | CASSAGTGSMGEQYF | TGTGCCAGCAGCGCTGGGACAGGGTCGATGGGCGAGCAGTACTTC
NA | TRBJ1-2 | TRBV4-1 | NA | CASSQAPWRDVPHYGYTF | TGCGCCAGCAGCCAAGCCCCCTGGCGGGACGTCCCCCACTATGGCTACACCTTC
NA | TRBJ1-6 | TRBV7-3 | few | CASSRGSRAEGGSLHF | TGTGCCAGCAGCCGAGGGAGCCGGGCCGAGGGTGGTTCCCTCCACTTT
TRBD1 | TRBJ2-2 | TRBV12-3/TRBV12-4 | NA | CASLTGGSGELFF | TGTGCCAGCCTGACAGGGGGTTCCGGGGAGCTGTTTTTT
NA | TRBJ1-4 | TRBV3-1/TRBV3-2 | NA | CASSRGEEKLFF | TGTGCCAGCAGCCGAGGTGAGGAAAAACTGTTTTTT
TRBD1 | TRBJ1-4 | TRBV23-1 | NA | CASSQGTGRTNEKLFF | TGCGCCAGCAGTCAAGGGACAGGGAGGACTAATGAAAAACTGTTTTTT
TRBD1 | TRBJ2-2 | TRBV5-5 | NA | CASSLWDRNTGELFF | TGTGCCAGCAGCTTGTGGGACAGGAACACCGGGGAGCTGTTTTTT
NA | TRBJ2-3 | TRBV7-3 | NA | CASSLNSLATDTQYF | TGTGCCAGCAGCTTAAACTCACTAGCCACAGATACGCAGTATTTT
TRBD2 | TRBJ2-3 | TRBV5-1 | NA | CASNQRAAGGPVGSDTQYF | TGCGCCAGCAACCAACGCGCGGCGGGAGGGCCGGTTGGATCCGATACGCAGTATTTT
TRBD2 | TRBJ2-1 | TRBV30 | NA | CAWNIGTSGYNEQFF | TGTGCCTGGAATATCGGTACTAGCGGGTACAATGAGCAGTTCTTC
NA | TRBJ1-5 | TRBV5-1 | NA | CASSGGGGQPQHF | TGCGCCAGCAGCGGCGGGGGAGGTCAGCCCCAGCATTTT
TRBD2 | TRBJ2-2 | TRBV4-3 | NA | CASSQDGLAHTGELFF | TGCGCCAGCAGCCAGGATGGACTAGCTCACACCGGGGAGCTGTTTTTT
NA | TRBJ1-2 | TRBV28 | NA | CASSLSRGNYGYTF | TGTGCCAGCAGTTTATCCAGGGGTAACTATGGCTACACCTTC
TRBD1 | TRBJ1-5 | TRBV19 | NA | CASSGTGGNQPQHF | TGTGCCAGCTCCGGGACAGGGGGCAATCAGCCCCAGCATTTT
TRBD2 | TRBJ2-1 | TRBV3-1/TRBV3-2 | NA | CASSQRAGGPTDEQFF | TGTGCCAGCAGCCAACGTGCGGGAGGGCCAACGGATGAGCAGTTCTTC
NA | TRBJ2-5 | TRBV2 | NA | CASSEGGIGLGGQETQYF | TGTGCCAGCAGTGAAGGGGGAATCGGGTTAGGGGGCCAAGAGACCCAGTACTTC
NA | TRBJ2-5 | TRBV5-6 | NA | CASSPLAVQETQYF | TGTGCCAGCAGCCCCCTCGCGGTTCAAGAGACCCAGTACTTC
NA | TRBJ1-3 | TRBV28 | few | CASIPGGRTGNTIYF | TGTGCCAGCATCCCGGGGGGGCGAACTGGAAACACCATATATTTT
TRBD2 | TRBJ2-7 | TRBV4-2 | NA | CASSQTGLADYEQYF | TGTGCCAGCAGCCAGACGGGTCTAGCGGACTACGAGCAGTACTTC
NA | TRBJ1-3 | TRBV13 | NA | CASSLRQEGNTIYF | TGTGCCAGCAGCTTAAGACAGGAGGGAAACACCATATATTTT